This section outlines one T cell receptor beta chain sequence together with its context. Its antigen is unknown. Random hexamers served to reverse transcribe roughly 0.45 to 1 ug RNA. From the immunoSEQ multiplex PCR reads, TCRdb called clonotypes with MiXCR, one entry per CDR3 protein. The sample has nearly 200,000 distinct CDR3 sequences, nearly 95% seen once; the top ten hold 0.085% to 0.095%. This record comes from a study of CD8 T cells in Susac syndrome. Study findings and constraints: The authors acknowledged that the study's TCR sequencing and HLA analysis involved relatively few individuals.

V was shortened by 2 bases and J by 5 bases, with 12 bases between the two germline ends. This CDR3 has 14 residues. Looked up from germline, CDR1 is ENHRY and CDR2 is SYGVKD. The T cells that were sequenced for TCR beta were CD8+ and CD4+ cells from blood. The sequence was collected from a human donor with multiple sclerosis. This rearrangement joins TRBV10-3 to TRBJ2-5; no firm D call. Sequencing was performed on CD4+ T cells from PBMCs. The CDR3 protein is CAISESRQRETQYF. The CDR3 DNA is TGTGCCATCAGTGAGAGCCGCCAGAGGGAGACCCAGTACTTC.